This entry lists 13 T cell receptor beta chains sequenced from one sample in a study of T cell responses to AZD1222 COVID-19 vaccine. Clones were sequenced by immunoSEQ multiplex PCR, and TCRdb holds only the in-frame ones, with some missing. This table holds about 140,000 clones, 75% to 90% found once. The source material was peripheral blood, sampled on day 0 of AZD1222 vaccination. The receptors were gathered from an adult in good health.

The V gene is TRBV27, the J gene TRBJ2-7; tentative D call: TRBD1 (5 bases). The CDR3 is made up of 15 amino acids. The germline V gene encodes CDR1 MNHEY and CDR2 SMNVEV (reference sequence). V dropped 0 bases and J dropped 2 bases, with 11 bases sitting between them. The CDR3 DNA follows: TGTGCCAGCAGTTTATCTCGTAGGGGAACCTACGAGCAGTACTTC. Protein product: CASSLSRRGTYEQYF.

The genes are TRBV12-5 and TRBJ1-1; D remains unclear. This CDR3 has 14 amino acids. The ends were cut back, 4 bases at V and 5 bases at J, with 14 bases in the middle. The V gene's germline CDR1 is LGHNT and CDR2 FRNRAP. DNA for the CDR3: TGTGCTAGTGGTTCATGGAGAAGGTGGACTGAAGCTTTCTTT. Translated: CASGSWRRWTEAFF. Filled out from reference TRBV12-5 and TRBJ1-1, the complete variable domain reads DARVTQTPRHKVTEMGQEVTMRCQPILGHNTVFWYRQTMMQGLELLAYFRNRAPLDDSGMPKDRFSAEMPDATLATLKIQPSEPRDSAVYFCASGSWRRWTEAFFGQGTRLTVV.

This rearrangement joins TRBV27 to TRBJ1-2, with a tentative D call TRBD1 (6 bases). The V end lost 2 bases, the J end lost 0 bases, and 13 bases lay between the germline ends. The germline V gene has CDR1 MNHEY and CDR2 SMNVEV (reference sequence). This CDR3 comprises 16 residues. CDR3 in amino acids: CASSLGQHIANYGYTF. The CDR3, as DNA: TGTGCCAGCAGTTTAGGACAGCACATAGCTAACTATGGCTACACCTTC.

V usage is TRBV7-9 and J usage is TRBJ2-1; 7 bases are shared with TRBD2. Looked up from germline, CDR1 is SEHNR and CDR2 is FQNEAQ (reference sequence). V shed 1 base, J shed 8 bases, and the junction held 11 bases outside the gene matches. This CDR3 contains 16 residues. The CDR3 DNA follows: TGTGCCAGCAGCTTAGGGGTGGCGGGGGTTAGGGATGAGCAGTTCTTC. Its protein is CASSLGVAGVRDEQFF.

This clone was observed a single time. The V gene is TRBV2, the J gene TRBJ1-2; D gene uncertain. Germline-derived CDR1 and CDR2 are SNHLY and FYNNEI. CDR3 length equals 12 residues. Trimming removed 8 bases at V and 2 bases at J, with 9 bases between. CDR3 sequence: CASSPTNYGYTF. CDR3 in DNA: TGTGCCAGCTCCCCGACGAACTATGGCTACACCTTC.

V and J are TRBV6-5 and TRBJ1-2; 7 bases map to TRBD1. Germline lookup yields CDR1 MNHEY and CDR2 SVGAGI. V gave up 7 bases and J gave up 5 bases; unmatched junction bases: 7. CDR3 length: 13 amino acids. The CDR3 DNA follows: TGTGCCAGCACAAGGGGGCAGTGGTATGGCTACACCTTC. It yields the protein CASTRGQWYGYTF.

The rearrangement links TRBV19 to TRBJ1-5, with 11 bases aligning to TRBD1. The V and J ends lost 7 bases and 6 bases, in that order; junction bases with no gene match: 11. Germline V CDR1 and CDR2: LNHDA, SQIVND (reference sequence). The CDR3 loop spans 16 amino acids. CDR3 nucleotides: TGTGCCAGTACCGGGGGACAGGGGGGGTACGGTCAGCCCCAGCATTTT. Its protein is CASTGGQGGYGQPQHF.

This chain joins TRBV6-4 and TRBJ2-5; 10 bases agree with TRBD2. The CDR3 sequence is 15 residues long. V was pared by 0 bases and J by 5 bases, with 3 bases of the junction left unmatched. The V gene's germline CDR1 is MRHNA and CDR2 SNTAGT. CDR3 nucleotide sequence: TGTGCCAGCAGTGACTCAGCGGGGGGGCCGGAGACCCAGTACTTC. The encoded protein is CASSDSAGGPETQYF.

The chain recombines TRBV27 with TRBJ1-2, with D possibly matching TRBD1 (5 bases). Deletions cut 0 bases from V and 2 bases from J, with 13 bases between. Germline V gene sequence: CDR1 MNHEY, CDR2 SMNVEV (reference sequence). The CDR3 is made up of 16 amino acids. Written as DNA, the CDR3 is TGTGCCAGCAGTTTATCCTACAATGGGGGAAACTATGGCTACACCTTC. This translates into CASSLSYNGGNYGYTF.

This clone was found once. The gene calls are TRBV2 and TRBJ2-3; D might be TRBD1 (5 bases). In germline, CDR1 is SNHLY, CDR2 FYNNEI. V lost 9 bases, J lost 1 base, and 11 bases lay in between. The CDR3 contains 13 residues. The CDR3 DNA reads TGTGCCAGTAAACTGACAGGCACAGATACGCAGTATTTT. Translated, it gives CASKLTGTDTQYF.

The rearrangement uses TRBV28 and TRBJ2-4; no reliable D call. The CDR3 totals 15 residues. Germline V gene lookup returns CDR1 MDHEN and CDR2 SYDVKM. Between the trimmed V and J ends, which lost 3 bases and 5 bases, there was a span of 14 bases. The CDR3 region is CASSFFGQRENIQYF. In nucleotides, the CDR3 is TGTGCCAGCAGTTTTTTCGGTCAGAGAGAAAACATTCAGTACTTC.

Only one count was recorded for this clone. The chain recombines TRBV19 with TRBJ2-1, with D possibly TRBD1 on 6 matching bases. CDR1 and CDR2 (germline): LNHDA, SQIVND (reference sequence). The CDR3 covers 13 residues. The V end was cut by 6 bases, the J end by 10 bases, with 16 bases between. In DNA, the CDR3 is TGTGCCAGTAGCTTCTCTACAGGGTACGAGCAGTTCTTC. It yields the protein CASSFSTGYEQFF.

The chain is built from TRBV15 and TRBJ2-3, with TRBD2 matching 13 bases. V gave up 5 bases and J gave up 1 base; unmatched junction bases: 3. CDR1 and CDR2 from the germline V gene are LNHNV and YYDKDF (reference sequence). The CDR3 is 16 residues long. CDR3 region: CATSLGLAGRTDTQYF. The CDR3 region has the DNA TGTGCCACCAGCTTGGGACTAGCGGGACGCACAGATACGCAGTATTTT. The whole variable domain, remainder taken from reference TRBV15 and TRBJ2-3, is DAMVIQNPRYQVTQFGKPVTLSCSQTLNHNVMYWYQQKSSQAPKLLFHYYDKDFNNEADTPDNFQSRRPNTSFCFLDIRSPGLGDTAMYLCATSLGLAGRTDTQYFGPGTRLTVL.